This record covers a single T cell receptor beta chain. What it binds is unknown. The data stem from a study of cytomegalovirus exposure and HLA in healthy donors. Study context: Clustering assigned 70% to 90% of the approximately 400 genotyped donors to the Caucasian-associated ancestry cluster.

From germline, CDR1 is SGHDT and CDR2 YYEEEE. The CDR3 has 15 amino acids. Trimming removed 5 bases at V and 4 bases at J, with 16 bases between. The study ran its PCR with 60 Vbeta and 13 Jbeta primers. TCRdb's copy holds only in-frame clones and misses some; the assay was immunoSEQ multiplex PCR. The sample has 250,000 or so clones; around 90% are singletons. Study observations and caveats: According to the study, around 150 TCR beta chains were cytomegalovirus-associated. A later analysis appeared to link common viral pathogens to several of the most significant clusters.

J is TRBJ2-1 and V is TRBV5-6; D may be TRBD2 (5 bases). Material for sequencing was PBMCs. This sequence was found in a girl aged 2 to 9 in good health and CMV-seronegative. The CDR3 DNA reads TGTGCCAGCAGTTCAGCGGAATCCGTTTACAATGAGCAGTTCTTC. Its translation is CASSSAESVYNEQFF.